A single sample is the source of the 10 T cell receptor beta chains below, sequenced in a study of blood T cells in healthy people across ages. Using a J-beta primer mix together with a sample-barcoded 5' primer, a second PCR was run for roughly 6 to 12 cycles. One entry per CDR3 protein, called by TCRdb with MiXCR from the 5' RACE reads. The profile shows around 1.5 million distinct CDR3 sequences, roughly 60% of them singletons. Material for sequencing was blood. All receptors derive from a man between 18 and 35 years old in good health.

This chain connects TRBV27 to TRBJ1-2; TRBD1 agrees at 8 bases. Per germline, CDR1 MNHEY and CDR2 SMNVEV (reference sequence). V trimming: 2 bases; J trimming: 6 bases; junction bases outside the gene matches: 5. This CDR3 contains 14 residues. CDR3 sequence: CASSLGARGHGYTF. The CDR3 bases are TGTGCCAGCAGTTTAGGAGCCAGGGGGCATGGCTACACCTTC.

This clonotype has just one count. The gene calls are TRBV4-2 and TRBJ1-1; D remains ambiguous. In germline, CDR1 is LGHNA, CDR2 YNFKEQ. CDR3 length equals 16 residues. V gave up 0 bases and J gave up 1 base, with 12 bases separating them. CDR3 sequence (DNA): TGTGCCAGCAGCCAAGAGACGTACAGCTCGAACACTGAAGCTTTCTTT. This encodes CASSQETYSSNTEAFF.

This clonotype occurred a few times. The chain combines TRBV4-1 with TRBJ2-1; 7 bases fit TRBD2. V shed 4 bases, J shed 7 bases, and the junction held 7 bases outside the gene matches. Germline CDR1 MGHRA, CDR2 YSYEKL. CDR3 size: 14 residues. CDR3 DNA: TGCGCCAGCAGCCTCAGTGGGAGGGCGAATGAGCAGTTCTTC. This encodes CASSLSGRANEQFF.

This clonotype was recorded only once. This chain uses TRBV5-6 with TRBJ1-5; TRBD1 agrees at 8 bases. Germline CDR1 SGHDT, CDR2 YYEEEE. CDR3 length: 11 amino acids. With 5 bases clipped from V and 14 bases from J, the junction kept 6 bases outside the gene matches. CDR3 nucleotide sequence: TGTGCCAGCAGGGGACCGGACAGGGAGCATTTT. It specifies CASRGPDREHF.

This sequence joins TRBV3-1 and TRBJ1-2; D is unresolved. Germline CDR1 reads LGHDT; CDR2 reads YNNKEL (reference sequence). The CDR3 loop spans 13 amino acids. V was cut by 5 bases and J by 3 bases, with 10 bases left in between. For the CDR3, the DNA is TGTGCCAGCAGCGGCGACGATTACTATGGCTACACCTTC. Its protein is CASSGDDYYGYTF. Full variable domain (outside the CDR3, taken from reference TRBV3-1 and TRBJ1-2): DTAVSQTPKYLVTQMGNDKSIKCEQNLGHDTMYWYKQDSKKFLKIMFSYNNKELIINETVPNRFSPKSPDKAHLNLHINSLELGDSAVYFCASSGDDYYGYTFGSGTRLTVV.

The CDR3 region has the DNA TGTGCCAGCGTGAGTCGGCTAGCGGAAAACATTCAGTACTTC. It translates to CASVSRLAENIQYF. The chain joins TRBV2 to TRBJ2-4; 7 bases line up with TRBD2. V lost 8 bases, J lost 5 bases, and 9 bases stayed unmatched. In germline, CDR1 is SNHLY, CDR2 FYNNEI. This CDR3 has 14 residues.

CDR3 sequence reads: CASTTGPQGQSSGNTIYF. In DNA, the CDR3 is TGTGCCAGCACCACCGGACCTCAGGGTCAGTCTTCTGGAAACACCATATATTTT. The V gene is TRBV7-9, the J gene TRBJ1-3; D may be TRBD1 (5 bases). Looked up from germline, CDR1 is SEHNR and CDR2 is FQNEAQ (reference sequence). V was shortened by 7 bases and J by 1 base, with 23 bases between the two germline ends. This CDR3 is 18 amino acids long.

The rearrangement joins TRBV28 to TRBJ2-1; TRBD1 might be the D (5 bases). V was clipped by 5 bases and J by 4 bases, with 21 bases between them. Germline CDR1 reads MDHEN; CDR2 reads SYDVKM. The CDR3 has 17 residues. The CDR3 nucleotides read TGTGCCAGCAGTCCTTCTGGGCAGGGCGACCCTTACAATGAGCAGTTCTTC. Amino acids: CASSPSGQGDPYNEQFF.

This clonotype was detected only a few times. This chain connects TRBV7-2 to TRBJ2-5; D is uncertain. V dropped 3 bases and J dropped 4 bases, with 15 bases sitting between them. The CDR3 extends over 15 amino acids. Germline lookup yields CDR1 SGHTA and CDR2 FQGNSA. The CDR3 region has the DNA TGTGCCAGCAGCTTTGGGGTTAGCATAGGAGAGACCCAGTACTTC. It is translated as CASSFGVSIGETQYF.

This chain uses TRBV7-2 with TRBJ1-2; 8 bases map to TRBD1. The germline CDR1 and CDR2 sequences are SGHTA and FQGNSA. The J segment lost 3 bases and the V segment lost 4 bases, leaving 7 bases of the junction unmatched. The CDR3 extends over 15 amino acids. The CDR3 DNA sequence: TGTGCCAGCAGCTCAGGACAGGGAGGGGACTATGGCTACACCTTC. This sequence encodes CASSSGQGGDYGYTF.